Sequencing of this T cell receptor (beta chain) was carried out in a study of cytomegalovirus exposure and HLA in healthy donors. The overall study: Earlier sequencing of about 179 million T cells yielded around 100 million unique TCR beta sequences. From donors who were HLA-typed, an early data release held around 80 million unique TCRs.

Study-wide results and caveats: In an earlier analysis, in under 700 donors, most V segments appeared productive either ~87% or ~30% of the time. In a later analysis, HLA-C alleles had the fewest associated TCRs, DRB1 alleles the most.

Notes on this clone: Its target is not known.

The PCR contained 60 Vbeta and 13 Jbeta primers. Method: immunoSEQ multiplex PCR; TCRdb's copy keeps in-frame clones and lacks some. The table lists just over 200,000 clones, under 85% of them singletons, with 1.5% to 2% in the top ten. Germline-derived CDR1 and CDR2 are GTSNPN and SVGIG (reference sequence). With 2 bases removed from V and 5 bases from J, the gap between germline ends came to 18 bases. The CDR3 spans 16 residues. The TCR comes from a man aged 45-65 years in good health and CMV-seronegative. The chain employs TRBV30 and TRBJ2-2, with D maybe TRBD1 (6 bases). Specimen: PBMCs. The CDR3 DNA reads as TGTGCCTGGAGTCCCAGGACACCCAGGGGTACCGGGGAGCTGTTTTTT. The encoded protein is CAWSPRTPRGTGELFF.